The entry that follows covers one T cell receptor (beta chain) sequence. This clonotype was found many times. The antigen this receptor binds is unknown. Per-base qualities were not stored, and no clone one base away is much larger. The CDR3 contains 15 residues, cysteine and phenylalanine counted. Just CDR3 DNA is preserved here, 45 bases in frame from base 1. A distance of 18 bases separates the germline ends of V and J, which lose 4 bases and 8 bases respectively. In the germline V gene, CDR1 corresponds to SGHRS and CDR2 to YFSETQ. These data are taken from a study of T cells in Graves' hyperthyroidism and ophthalmopathy (dated by TCRdb to the late 2010s). In the study overall: Peripheral blood samples were taken at initial diagnosis, before any treatment was given. To identify distinguishing TCR V-J signatures, a discovery cohort of around 100 patients was used, comprising 43 with Graves' ophthalmopathy and roughly 60 with stable Graves' hyperthyroidism. An independent validation cohort of about 19 hyperthyroidism patients and about 15 patients who later progressed to ophthalmopathy tested prospective prediction of ophthalmopathy. The 100 or so discovery patients were divided at random into training and test sets in a 7:3 ratio. The study also compared thyroid tissue and blood T-cell repertoires from about six Graves' hyperthyroidism patients. Once sampling was done, hyperthyroidism patients were given methimazole at a starting dose of 30 mg daily, whereas ophthalmopathy patients were given high-dose intravenous methylprednisolone. According to the paper, TCR Vbeta CDR3 sequencing was carried out on 135 peripheral blood samples, which came from fewer than 50 ophthalmopathy, roughly 75 hyperthyroidism and approximately 17 progressor patients. Findings and caveats that apply to the study as a whole: Sample size was not statistically predetermined, and investigators were not blinded to group allocation. Most expanded thyroid clonotypes (frequency above 0.001) were also found in blood, which suggests that blood repertoires may mirror thyroid immune responses. During validation, the model predicted progression to ophthalmopathy a median of around 7 months ahead of onset, with almost 71% sensitivity and less than 85% specificity. Ophthalmopathy was separated from stable hyperthyroidism by a 13 V-J signature model, with just over 85% sensitivity and around 81% specificity obtained in cross-validation and 80%/75% obtained in testing.

A patient counted as having stable Graves' hyperthyroidism if no progression to ophthalmopathy occurred over 18 months of follow-up. Hyperthyroidism patients were newly diagnosed, had a disease duration of under 2 months, and were aged 18 to 65 years. Any patient with an uncontrolled infection, another autoimmune disease, pregnancy or lactation was excluded. Diagnoses were based on clinical symptoms, serum thyroxine and TRAb, thyroid ultrasound and orbital computed tomography. Ficoll-Paque density gradient centrifugation was used to isolate PBMCs from about 10 ml of fresh peripheral blood. Trizol reagent was used to extract total RNA, and RNA quality was then checked on an Agilent 2100 Bioanalyzer. The TCR beta CDR3 regions were amplified from RNA transcripts. The first round of RT-PCR for the TCR CDR3 was performed with the HTBI primer set and the Qiagen OneStep RT-PCR kit. Libraries were constructed in a second round of multiplex PCR, after which size selection and purification were carried out. The libraries were sequenced on an Illumina HiSeq2000 using paired-end 100 bp reads. In the original analysis: SOAPnuke was used to process the raw data, removing reads that contained adapters or uncalled bases, had a mean Phred below 15, or lacked an exact match to the constant primer or identifier. COPE v1.2.5 was used to merge high-quality paired reads, and clonotypes were defined as unique nucleotide sequences. MiTCR v1.1 was used to align clonotypes to the IMGT TRBV, TRBD and TRBJ reference segments. Only V-J combinations with frequency above 0.0001, covering about 99% of repertoires, were analysed. A TCS score was defined as the ratio between F50 (clonal expansion) and ExV (chaos), using BLOSUM62-based TCRdist between CDR3 peptides within each V-J. Welch's t-statistics and random forest reduced roughly 500 V-J features to 13, which were used in a naive Bayes classifier (R e1071). TCRdb reran the public reads through fastp at Q25 and MiXCR, keeping productive beta chains. Entries are consolidated by CDR3 protein sequence, retaining the most common genes and DNA. These V and J calls are TCRdb output, not the study's own analysis. A total of about 560,000 distinct CDR3 sequences appear in this sample, 16% of them only once. The biggest ten clones account for about 20% of the sample.

This sequence originates from a woman younger than 35 with Graves' hyperthyroidism. The sequence joins TRBV5-1 to TRBJ1-4; the D region possibly corresponds to TRBD1 (6 bases align). Sample: blood. DNA sequence: TGCGCCAGCAGCCTGGAGGCCATTGGGGGCGAAAAACTGTTTTTT. It specifies CASSLEAIGGEKLFF.